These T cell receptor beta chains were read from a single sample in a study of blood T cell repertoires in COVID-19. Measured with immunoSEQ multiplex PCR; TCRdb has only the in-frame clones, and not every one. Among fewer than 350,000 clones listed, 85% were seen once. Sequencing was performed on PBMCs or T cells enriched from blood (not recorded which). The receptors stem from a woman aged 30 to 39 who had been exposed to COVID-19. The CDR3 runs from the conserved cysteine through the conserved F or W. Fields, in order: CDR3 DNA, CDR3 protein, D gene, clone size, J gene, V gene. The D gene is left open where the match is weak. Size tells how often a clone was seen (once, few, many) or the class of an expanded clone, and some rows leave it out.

CDR3nt: TGTGCCAGCACCGAATCCGGGGGGCTGGGCTACACCTTC; CDR3aa: CASTESGGLGYTF; d_gene: .; abundance: once; j_gene: TRBJ1-2; v_gene: TRBV6-5
CDR3nt: TGCAGTGCTAGTTTATTGTGGCTAGCGGGAGGGTACCAGTTCTTC; CDR3aa: CSASLLWLAGGYQFF; d_gene: TRBD2; abundance: .; j_gene: TRBJ2-1; v_gene: TRBV20-1
CDR3nt: TGTGCCAGCATAAGTGTCGGGAAGGTTTTAACTAGCGGGAGCTTCGAGCAGTACTTC; CDR3aa: CASISVGKVLTSGSFEQYF; d_gene: TRBD2; abundance: few; j_gene: TRBJ2-7; v_gene: TRBV28
CDR3nt: TGCGCCAGCAGCCAAGATTCCATAGCCAAAAACATTCAGTACTTC; CDR3aa: CASSQDSIAKNIQYF; d_gene: .; abundance: .; j_gene: TRBJ2-4; v_gene: TRBV4-1
CDR3nt: TGTGCCAGCAGCCAGGGACAGGGTCGTAATGAAAAACTGTTTTTT; CDR3aa: CASSQGQGRNEKLFF; d_gene: TRBD1; abundance: .; j_gene: TRBJ1-4; v_gene: TRBV4-2
CDR3nt: TGTGCCAGTCAGTGGGGGAGGTCAAACAATGAGCAGTTCTTC; CDR3aa: CASQWGRSNNEQFF; d_gene: .; abundance: once; j_gene: TRBJ2-1; v_gene: TRBV6-5
CDR3nt: TGTGCCAGCAGTATGGGGAGCGGGGCCAACGTCCTGACTTTC; CDR3aa: CASSMGSGANVLTF; d_gene: .; abundance: once; j_gene: TRBJ2-6; v_gene: TRBV2
CDR3nt: TGTGCCAGCAGTACTTCAGATACGCAGTATTTT; CDR3aa: CASSTSDTQYF; d_gene: .; abundance: .; j_gene: TRBJ2-3; v_gene: TRBV28
CDR3nt: TGTGCCAGCAGTTCACGACAGGCCAATCAGCCCCAGCATTTT; CDR3aa: CASSSRQANQPQHF; d_gene: .; abundance: .; j_gene: TRBJ1-5; v_gene: TRBV28
CDR3nt: TGTGCCAGCAGCAAGGGAATGGGACAGGGCGTCTACGAGCAGTACTTC; CDR3aa: CASSKGMGQGVYEQYF; d_gene: TRBD1; abundance: .; j_gene: TRBJ2-7; v_gene: TRBV5-5
CDR3nt: TGTGCCAGCAGCCGTGCATTGCGAGATACGCAGTATTTT; CDR3aa: CASSRALRDTQYF; d_gene: .; abundance: .; j_gene: TRBJ2-3; v_gene: TRBV7-2
CDR3nt: TGTGCCAGCAGTGAAAGCGGGGGGCTCAATGAGCAGTTCTTC; CDR3aa: CASSESGGLNEQFF; d_gene: TRBD2; abundance: .; j_gene: TRBJ2-1; v_gene: TRBV2
CDR3nt: TGTGCCACCCGACAGGTCGCGAGCACAGATACGCAGTATTTT; CDR3aa: CATRQVASTDTQYF; d_gene: .; abundance: .; j_gene: TRBJ2-3; v_gene: TRBV19
CDR3nt: TGCGCCAGCAAACTAGCGGCCGAAGGAGATACGCAGTATTTT; CDR3aa: CASKLAAEGDTQYF; d_gene: TRBD2; abundance: .; j_gene: TRBJ2-3; v_gene: TRBV5-1
CDR3nt: TGTGCCTGGAGTGGTAGGCGGGGACTTTACAATGAGCAGTTCTTC; CDR3aa: CAWSGRRGLYNEQFF; d_gene: .; abundance: .; j_gene: TRBJ2-1; v_gene: TRBV30
CDR3nt: TGTGCCAGCAGTTTACAGTCCTACGAGCAGTACTTC; CDR3aa: CASSLQSYEQYF; d_gene: .; abundance: .; j_gene: TRBJ2-7; v_gene: TRBV28
CDR3nt: TGCGCCAGCAGCTTGACCAGGGAAACTTACGAGCAGTACTTC; CDR3aa: CASSLTRETYEQYF; d_gene: .; abundance: .; j_gene: TRBJ2-7; v_gene: TRBV5-1
CDR3nt: TGTGCCAGCAGCCAAGATCGTCCAGGGGTGACAGATACGCAGTATTTT; CDR3aa: CASSQDRPGVTDTQYF; d_gene: .; abundance: few; j_gene: TRBJ2-3; v_gene: TRBV4-2
CDR3nt: TGTGCCAGCAGCTTGCTCCGGGACAGCCGAACAGATACGCAGTATTTT; CDR3aa: CASSLLRDSRTDTQYF; d_gene: TRBD1; abundance: .; j_gene: TRBJ2-3; v_gene: TRBV7-2
CDR3nt: TGTGCCAGCAGTTTCGGCGGCAATAATTCACCCCTCCACTTT; CDR3aa: CASSFGGNNSPLHF; d_gene: .; abundance: .; j_gene: TRBJ1-6; v_gene: TRBV28
CDR3nt: TGTGCCAGCAGTTTAGATCGGAACAGGGGGCGGGAGACCCAGTACTTC; CDR3aa: CASSLDRNRGRETQYF; d_gene: TRBD1; abundance: .; j_gene: TRBJ2-5; v_gene: TRBV28
CDR3nt: TGTGCCAGCAGTCTGAAGAGGGGGGGAGAGCAGTACTTC; CDR3aa: CASSLKRGGEQYF; d_gene: .; abundance: .; j_gene: TRBJ2-7; v_gene: TRBV28
CDR3nt: TGCAGCGTTGAAAACAGGGGAGGCTATGGCTACACCTTC; CDR3aa: CSVENRGGYGYTF; d_gene: TRBD1; abundance: .; j_gene: TRBJ1-2; v_gene: TRBV29-1
CDR3nt: TGTGCCAGCAGCTTCGGGGCAGGGGGATACGAGCAGTACTTC; CDR3aa: CASSFGAGGYEQYF; d_gene: TRBD1; abundance: .; j_gene: TRBJ2-7; v_gene: TRBV7-9